Listed here are 4 T cell receptor beta chains from one sample, sequenced in a study of blood T cell repertoires in COVID-19. Some clones are missing from TCRdb's copy, which holds only in-frame ones; the method was immunoSEQ multiplex PCR. The sample has about 150,000 clones, around 84% seen once; the top ten hold under 2%. Sequencing used peripheral blood. These receptor sequences come from a man older than 75 with acute or convalescent COVID-19.

The genes are TRBV2 and TRBJ2-2; TRBD2 might be the D (6 bases). The CDR3 extends over 15 amino acids. V lost 4 bases, J lost 4 bases, and 13 bases lay in between. Germline V gene lookup returns CDR1 SNHLY and CDR2 FYNNEI. CDR3 nucleotide sequence: TGTGCCAGCAGTGTCATGGGGGGAGGCACCGGGGAGCTGTTTTTT. It encodes CASSVMGGGTGELFF.

This clone was counted a single time. The CDR3 nucleotides read TGTGCCAGCAGTTATGACAGGGGACCCGCCGCCGGGGCTTTCTTT. Amino acids: CASSYDRGPAAGAFF. This sequence joins TRBV6-6 and TRBJ1-1, with TRBD1 identical over 8 bases. The germline CDR1 and CDR2 sequences are MNHNY and SVGAGI (reference sequence). J was trimmed by 11 bases and V by 3 bases; bases with no gene match: 14. This CDR3 spans 15 amino acids.

This chain links TRBV3-1 (or the pseudogene TRBV3-2) with TRBJ1-4; maybe TRBD1 (6 bases). CDR1 and CDR2 from the germline V gene are LGHDT and YNNKEL (reference sequence). V was trimmed by 4 bases and J by 7 bases, leaving 19 bases between them. The CDR3 loop spans 16 amino acids. CDR3 coding DNA: TGTGCCAGCAGCCCGACGGGGCAGACAGGTGTTGAAAAACTGTTTTTT. It yields the protein CASSPTGQTGVEKLFF.

The V gene is TRBV7-9, the J gene TRBJ1-5, with a tentative D call TRBD1 (5 bases). V gave up 1 base and J gave up 4 bases, with 11 bases separating them. The CDR3 spans 15 residues. The germline V gene encodes CDR1 SEHNR and CDR2 FQNEAQ (reference sequence). Here the CDR3 reads CASSLGPGFNQPQHF. DNA for the CDR3: TGTGCCAGCAGCTTAGGTCCAGGGTTTAATCAGCCCCAGCATTTT.